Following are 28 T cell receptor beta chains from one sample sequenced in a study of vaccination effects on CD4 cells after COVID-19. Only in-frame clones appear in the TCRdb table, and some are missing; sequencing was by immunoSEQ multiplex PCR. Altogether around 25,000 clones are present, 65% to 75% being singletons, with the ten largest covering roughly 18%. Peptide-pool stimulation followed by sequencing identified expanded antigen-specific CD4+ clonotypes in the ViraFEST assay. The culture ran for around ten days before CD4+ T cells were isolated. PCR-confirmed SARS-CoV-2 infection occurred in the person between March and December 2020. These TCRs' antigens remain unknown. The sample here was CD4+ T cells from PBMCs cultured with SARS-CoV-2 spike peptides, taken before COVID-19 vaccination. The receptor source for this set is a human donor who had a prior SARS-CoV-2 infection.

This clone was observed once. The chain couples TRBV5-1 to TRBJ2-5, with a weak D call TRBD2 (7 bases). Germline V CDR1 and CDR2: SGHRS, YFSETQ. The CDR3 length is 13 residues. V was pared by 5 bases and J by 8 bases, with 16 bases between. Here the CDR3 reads CASRTTGGHTQYF. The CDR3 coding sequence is TGCGCCAGCAGAACCACCGGGGGGCATACCCAGTACTTC.

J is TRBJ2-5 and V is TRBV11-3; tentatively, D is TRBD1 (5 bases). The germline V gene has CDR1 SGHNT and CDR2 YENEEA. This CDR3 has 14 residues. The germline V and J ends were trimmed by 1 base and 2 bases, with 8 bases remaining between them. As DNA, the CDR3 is TGTGCCAGCAGCTTAGGGGCAGGGCAAGAGACCCAGTACTTC. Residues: CASSLGAGQETQYF.

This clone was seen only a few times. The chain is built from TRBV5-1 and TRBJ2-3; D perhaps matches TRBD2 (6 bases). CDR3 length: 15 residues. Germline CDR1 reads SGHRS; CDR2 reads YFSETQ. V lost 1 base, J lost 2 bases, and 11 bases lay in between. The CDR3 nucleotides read TGCGCCAGCAGCTTGCCTAGCGACTACACAGATACGCAGTATTTT. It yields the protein CASSLPSDYTDTQYF.

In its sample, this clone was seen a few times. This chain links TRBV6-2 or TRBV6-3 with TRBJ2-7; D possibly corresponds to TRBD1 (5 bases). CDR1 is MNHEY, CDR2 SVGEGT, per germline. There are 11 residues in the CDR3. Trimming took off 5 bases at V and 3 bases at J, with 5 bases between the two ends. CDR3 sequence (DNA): TGTGCCAGCAGTGACAGCTACGAGCAGTACTTC. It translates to CASSDSYEQYF.

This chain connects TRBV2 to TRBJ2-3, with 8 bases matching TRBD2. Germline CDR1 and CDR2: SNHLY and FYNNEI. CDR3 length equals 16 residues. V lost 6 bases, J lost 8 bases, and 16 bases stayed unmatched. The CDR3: CASRELTSVGLGTQYF. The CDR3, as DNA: TGTGCCAGCAGGGAACTGACTAGCGTGGGCCTCGGTACGCAGTATTTT.

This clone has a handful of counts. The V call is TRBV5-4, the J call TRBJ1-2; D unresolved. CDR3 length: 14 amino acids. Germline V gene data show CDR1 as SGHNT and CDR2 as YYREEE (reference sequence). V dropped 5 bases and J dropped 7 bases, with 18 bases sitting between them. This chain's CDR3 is CASRSDPVSGGYTF. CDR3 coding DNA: TGTGCCAGCAGATCAGATCCAGTGTCTGGTGGCTACACCTTC.

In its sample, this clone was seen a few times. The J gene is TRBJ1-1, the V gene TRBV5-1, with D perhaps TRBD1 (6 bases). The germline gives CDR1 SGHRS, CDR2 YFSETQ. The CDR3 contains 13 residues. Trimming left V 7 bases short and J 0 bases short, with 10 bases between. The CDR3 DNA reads TGCGCCAGCTGCGGACAGATGAACACTGAAGCTTTCTTT. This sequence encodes CASCGQMNTEAFF.

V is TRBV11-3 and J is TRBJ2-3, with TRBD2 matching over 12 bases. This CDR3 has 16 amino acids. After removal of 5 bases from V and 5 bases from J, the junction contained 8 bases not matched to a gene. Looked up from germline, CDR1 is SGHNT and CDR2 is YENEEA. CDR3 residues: CASSGRLAGVEDTQYF. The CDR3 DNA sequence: TGTGCCAGCAGCGGGAGACTAGCGGGAGTGGAAGATACGCAGTATTTT.

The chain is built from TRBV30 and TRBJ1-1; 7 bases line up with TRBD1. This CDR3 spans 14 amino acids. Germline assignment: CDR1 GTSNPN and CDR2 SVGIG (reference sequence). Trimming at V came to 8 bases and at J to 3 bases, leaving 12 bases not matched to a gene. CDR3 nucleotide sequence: TGTGCCAGGGGGCCGGGAGGGGAGTACACTGAAGCTTTCTTT. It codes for CARGPGGEYTEAFF.

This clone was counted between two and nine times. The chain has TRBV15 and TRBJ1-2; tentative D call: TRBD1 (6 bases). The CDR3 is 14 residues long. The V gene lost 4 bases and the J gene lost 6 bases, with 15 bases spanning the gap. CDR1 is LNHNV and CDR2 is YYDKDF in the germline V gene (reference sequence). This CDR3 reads CATSMGQVGNGYTF. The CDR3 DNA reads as TGTGCCACCAGCATGGGACAAGTCGGTAATGGCTACACCTTC.

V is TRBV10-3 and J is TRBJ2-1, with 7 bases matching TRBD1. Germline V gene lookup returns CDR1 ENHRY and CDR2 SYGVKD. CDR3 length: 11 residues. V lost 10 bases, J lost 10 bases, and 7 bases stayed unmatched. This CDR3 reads CATGQVGEQFF. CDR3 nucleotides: TGTGCCACCGGACAGGTAGGCGAGCAGTTCTTC.

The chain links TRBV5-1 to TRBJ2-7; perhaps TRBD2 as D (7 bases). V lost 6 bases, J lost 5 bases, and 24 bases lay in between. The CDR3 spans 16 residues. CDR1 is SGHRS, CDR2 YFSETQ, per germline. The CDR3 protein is CASTRGGAGVLHEQYF. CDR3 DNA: TGCGCCAGCACCCGTGGGGGGGCAGGGGTACTCCACGAGCAGTACTTC.

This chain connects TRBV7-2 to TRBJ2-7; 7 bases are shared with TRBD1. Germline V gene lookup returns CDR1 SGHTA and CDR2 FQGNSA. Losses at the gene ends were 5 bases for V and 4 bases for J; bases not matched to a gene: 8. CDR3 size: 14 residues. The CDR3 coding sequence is TGTGCCAGCAGCGCCACAGGGGCCGCGTACGAGCAGTACTTC. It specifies CASSATGAAYEQYF.

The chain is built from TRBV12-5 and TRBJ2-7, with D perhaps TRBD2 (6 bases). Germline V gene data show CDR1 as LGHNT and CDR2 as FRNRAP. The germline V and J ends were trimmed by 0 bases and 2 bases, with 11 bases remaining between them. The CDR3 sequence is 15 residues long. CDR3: CASGLVVSGTYEQYF. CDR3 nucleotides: TGTGCTAGTGGTTTGGTAGTTAGCGGCACCTACGAGCAGTACTTC. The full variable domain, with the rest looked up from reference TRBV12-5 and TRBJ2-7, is DARVTQTPRHKVTEMGQEVTMRCQPILGHNTVFWYRQTMMQGLELLAYFRNRAPLDDSGMPKDRFSAEMPDATLATLKIQPSEPRDSAVYFCASGLVVSGTYEQYFGPGTRLTVT.

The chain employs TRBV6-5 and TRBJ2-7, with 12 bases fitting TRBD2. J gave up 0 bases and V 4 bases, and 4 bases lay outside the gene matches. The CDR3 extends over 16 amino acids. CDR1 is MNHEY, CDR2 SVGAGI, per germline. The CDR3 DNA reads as TGTGCCAGCAGTTGGGGACTAGCGGGCGCCTCCTACGAGCAGTACTTC. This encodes CASSWGLAGASYEQYF.

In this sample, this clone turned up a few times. Here the CDR3 DNA reads TGTGCCAGCAGGGGTGACGGAGCGAACACCGGGGAGCTGTTTTTT. Translated: CASRGDGANTGELFF. This chain uses TRBV2 with TRBJ2-2; D gene ambiguous. The germline CDR1 and CDR2 sequences are SNHLY and FYNNEI. Trimming shortened V by 6 bases and J by 0 bases, and 11 bases separated the two germline ends. The CDR3 totals 15 residues.

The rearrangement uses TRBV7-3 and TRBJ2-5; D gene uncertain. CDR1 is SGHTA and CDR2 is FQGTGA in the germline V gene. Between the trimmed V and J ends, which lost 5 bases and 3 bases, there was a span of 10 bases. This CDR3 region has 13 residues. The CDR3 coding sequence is TGTGCCAGCAGCCGAGGAAGGGAAGAGACCCAGTACTTC. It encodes CASSRGREETQYF. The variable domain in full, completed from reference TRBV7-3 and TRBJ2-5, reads GAGVSQTPSNKVTEKGKYVELRCDPISGHTALYWYRQSLGQGPEFLIYFQGTGAADDSGLPNDRFFAVRPEGSVSTLKIQRTERGDSAVYLCASSRGREETQYFGPGTRLLVL.

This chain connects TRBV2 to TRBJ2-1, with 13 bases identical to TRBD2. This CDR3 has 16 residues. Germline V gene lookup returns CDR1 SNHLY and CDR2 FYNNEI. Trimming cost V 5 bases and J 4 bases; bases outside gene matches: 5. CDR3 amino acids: CASSRRLAGGYNEQFF. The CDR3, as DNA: TGTGCCAGCAGTAGAAGACTAGCGGGGGGTTACAATGAGCAGTTCTTC.

CDR3 protein: CASSPSGGARTGELFF. CDR3 in DNA: TGTGCCAGCAGCCCCAGCGGGGGGGCTCGTACCGGGGAGCTGTTTTTT. The chain recombines TRBV9 with TRBJ2-2; 10 bases agree with TRBD2. There are 16 residues in the CDR3. CDR1 is SGDLS, CDR2 YYNGEE, per germline. Trimming removed 4 bases from V and 5 bases from J; junction bases left unmatched: 8.

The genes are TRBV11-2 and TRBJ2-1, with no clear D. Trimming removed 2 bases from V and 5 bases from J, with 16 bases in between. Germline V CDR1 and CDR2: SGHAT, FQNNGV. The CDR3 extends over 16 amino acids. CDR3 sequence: CASSLWSLPRNNEQFF. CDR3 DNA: TGTGCCAGCAGCTTATGGAGCTTACCGAGAAACAATGAGCAGTTCTTC.

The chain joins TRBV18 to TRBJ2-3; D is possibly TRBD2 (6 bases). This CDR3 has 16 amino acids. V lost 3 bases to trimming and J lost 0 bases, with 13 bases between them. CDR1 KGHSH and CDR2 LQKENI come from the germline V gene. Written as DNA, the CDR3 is TGTGCCAGCTCACCTTATTCGAGCGGGAGCACAGATACGCAGTATTTT. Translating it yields CASSPYSSGSTDTQYF.

CDR3 sequence: CASSLTSGYNEQFF. The CDR3 coding sequence is TGTGCCAGCAGCTTGACTAGCGGATACAATGAGCAGTTCTTC. This sequence joins TRBV7-9 and TRBJ2-1; 9 nucleotides line up with TRBD2. Losses at the gene ends were 3 bases for V and 4 bases for J; bases not matched to a gene: 1. The length of the CDR3 is 14 residues. Germline V gene data show CDR1 as SEHNR and CDR2 as FQNEAQ (reference sequence).

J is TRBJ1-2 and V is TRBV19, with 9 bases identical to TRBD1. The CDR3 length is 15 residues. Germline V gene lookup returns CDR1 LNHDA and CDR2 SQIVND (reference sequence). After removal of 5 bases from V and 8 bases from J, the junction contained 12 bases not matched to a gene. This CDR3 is CASSRDPTTGGGYTF. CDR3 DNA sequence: TGTGCCAGTAGTCGGGACCCAACTACAGGGGGCGGCTACACCTTC.

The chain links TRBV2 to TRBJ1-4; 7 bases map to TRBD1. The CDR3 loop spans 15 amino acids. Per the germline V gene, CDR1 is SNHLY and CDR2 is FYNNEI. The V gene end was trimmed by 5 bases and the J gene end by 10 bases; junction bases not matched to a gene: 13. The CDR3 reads CASSTRQGSGGKLFF. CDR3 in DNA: TGTGCCAGCAGTACACGACAGGGTTCGGGCGGAAAACTGTTTTTT.

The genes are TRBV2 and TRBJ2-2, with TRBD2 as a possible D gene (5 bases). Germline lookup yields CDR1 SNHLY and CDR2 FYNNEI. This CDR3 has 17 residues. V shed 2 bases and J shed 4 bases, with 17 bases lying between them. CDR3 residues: CASSERILIGITGELFF. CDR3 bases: TGTGCCAGCAGTGAAAGGATCTTGATCGGGATCACCGGGGAGCTGTTTTTT.

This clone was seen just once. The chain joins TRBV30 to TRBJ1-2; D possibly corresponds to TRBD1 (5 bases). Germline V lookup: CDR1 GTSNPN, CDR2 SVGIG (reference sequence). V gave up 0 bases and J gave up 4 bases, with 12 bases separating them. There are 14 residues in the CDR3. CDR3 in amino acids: CAWSVGGAGYGYTF. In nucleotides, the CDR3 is TGTGCCTGGAGTGTTGGAGGGGCAGGCTATGGCTACACCTTC.

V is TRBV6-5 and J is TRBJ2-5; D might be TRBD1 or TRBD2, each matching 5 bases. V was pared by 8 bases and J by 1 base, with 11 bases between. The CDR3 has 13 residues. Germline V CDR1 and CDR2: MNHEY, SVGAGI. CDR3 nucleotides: TGTGCCAGCTGGAGAGGGGCCCAAGAGACCCAGTACTTC. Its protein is CASWRGAQETQYF.

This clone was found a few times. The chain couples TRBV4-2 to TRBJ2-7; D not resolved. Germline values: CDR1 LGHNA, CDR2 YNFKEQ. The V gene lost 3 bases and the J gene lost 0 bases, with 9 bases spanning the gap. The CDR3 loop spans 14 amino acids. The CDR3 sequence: CASSQDGASYEQYF. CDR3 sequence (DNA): TGTGCCAGCAGCCAGGATGGCGCCTCCTACGAGCAGTACTTC.